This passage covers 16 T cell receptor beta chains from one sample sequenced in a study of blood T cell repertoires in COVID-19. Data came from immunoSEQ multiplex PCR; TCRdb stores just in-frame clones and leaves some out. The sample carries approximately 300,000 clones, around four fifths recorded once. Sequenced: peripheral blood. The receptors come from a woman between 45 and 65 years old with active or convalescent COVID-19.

The CDR3 DNA reads as TGTGCCAGCAGGGACAAGCACGGATATAATTCACCCCTCCACTTT. Translation gives CASRDKHGYNSPLHF. The J gene is TRBJ1-6, the V gene TRBV27; possible D gene TRBD1, 5 bases. The ends were cut back, 6 bases at V and 4 bases at J, with 13 bases in the middle. Germline lookup yields CDR1 MNHEY and CDR2 SMNVEV (reference sequence). This CDR3 contains 15 residues.

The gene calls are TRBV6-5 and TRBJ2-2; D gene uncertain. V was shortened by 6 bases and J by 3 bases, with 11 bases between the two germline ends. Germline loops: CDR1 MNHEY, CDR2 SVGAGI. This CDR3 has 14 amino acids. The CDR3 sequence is CASRTNRDTGELFF. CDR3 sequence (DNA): TGTGCCAGCAGGACGAACCGGGACACCGGGGAGCTGTTTTTT.

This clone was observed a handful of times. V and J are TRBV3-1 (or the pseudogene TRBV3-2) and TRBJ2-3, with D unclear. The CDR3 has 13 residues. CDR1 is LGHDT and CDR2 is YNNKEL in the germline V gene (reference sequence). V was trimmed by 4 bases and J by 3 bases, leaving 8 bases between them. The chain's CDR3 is CASSPSSTDTQYF. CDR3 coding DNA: TGTGCCAGCAGCCCCTCTAGTACAGATACGCAGTATTTT.

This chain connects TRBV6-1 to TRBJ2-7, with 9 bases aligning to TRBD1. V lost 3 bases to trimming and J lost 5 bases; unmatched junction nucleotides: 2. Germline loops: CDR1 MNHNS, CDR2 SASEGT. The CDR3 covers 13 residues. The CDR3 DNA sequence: TGTGCCAGCAGTGAGGACAGGGGCCACGAGCAGTACTTC. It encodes CASSEDRGHEQYF.

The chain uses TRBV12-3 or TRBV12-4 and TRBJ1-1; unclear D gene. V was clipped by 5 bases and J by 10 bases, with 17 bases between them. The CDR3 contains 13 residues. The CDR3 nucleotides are TGTGCCAGCAGTCTAAAAGAGGGTGGTGGAGCTTTCTTT. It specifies CASSLKEGGGAFF.

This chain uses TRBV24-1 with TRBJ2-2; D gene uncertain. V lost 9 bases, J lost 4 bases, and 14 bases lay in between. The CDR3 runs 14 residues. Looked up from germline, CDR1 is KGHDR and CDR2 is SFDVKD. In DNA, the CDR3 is TGTGCCACCGGAGATAGGTTGGGCACCGGGGAGCTGTTTTTT. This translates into CATGDRLGTGELFF.

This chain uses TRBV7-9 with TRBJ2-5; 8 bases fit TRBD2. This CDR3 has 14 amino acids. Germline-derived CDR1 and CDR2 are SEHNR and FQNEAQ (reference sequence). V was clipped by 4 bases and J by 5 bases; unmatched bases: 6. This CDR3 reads CASSSLTSEETQYF. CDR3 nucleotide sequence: TGTGCCAGCAGCTCTCTGACTAGCGAGGAGACCCAGTACTTC.

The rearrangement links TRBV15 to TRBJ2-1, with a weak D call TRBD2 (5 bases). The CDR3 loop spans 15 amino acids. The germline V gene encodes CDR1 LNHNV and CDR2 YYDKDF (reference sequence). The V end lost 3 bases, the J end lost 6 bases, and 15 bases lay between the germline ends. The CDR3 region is CATSRDAEGSNEQFF. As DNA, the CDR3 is TGTGCCACCAGCAGGGACGCCGAGGGTTCCAATGAGCAGTTCTTC.

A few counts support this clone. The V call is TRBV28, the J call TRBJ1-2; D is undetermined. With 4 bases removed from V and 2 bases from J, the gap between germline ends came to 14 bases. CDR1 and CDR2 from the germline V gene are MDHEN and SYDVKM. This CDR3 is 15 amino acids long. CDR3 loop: CASSYPGTRNYGYTF. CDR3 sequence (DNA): TGTGCCAGCAGTTACCCAGGCACACGGAACTATGGCTACACCTTC.

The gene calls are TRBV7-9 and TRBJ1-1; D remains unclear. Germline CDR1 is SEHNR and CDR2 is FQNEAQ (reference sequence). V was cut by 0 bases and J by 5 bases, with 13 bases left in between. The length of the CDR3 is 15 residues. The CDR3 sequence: CASSLALQSLTEAFF. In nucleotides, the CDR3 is TGTGCCAGCAGCTTAGCTTTACAGAGTTTAACTGAAGCTTTCTTT. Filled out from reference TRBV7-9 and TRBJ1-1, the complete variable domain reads DTGVSQNPRHKITKRGQNVTFRCDPISEHNRLYWYRQTLGQGPEFLTYFQNEAQLEKSRLLSDRFSAERPKGSFSTLEIQRTEQGDSAMYLCASSLALQSLTEAFFGQGTRLTVV.

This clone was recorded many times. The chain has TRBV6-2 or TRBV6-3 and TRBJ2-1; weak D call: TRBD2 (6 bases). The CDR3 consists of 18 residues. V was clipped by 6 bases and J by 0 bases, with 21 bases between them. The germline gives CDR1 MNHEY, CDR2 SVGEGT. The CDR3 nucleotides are TGTGCCAGCAGCCCTTCGGGACTTTCCCCGAGCTCCTACAATGAGCAGTTCTTC. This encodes CASSPSGLSPSSYNEQFF.

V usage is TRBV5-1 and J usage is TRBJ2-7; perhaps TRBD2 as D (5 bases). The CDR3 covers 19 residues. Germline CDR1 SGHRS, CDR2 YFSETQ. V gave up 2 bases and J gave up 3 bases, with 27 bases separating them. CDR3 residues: CASSFANSGGSSRYYEQYF. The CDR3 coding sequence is TGCGCCAGCAGCTTCGCCAACTCGGGTGGGAGTAGCAGGTACTACGAGCAGTACTTC.

CDR3 DNA sequence: TGTGCCAGCAGTTACAAGGGACAGGGCAACTATGGCTACACCTTC. It specifies CASSYKGQGNYGYTF. This chain joins TRBV6-5 and TRBJ1-2; 9 positions agree with TRBD1. The CDR3 has 15 amino acids. The germline V gene has CDR1 MNHEY and CDR2 SVGAGI. The J segment lost 2 bases and the V segment lost 2 bases, leaving 3 bases of the junction unmatched.

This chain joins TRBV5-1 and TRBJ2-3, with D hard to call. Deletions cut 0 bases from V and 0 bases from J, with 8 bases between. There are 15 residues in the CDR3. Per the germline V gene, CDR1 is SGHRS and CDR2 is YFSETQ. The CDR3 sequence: CASSLDGPSTDTQYF. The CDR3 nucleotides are TGCGCCAGCAGCTTGGATGGGCCCAGCACAGATACGCAGTATTTT.

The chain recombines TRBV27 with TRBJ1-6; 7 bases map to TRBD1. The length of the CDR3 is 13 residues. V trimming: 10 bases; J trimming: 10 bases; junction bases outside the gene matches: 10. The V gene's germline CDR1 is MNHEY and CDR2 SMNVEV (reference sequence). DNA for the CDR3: TGTGCCACCTCCCGGGACAGAAGATCACCCCTCCACTTT. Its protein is CATSRDRRSPLHF.

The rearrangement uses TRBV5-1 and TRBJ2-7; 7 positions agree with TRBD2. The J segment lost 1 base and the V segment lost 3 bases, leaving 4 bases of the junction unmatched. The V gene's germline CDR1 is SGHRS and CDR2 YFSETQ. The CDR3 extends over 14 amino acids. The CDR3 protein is CASSYSGGSYEQYF. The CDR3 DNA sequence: TGCGCCAGCAGCTACTCCGGGGGGTCCTACGAGCAGTACTTC.